The entry below describes one T cell receptor (beta chain). Per the original data handling: Researchers report that nucleated cell counts were estimated from reference gene primer amplification. Data came from immunoSEQ multiplex PCR; TCRdb stores just in-frame clones and leaves some out. The D gene and trimming were derived from the DNA, and the V and J assignments and clone size from that table. The data show roughly 260,000 clones, with 88% seen just once and 10% to 12% held by the top ten. This record comes from a study of blood T cell repertoires in COVID-19. In the study overall: The United States, Italy and Spain were the sources of the acute and convalescent COVID-19 samples. T cells, B-cell-depleted T cells, or PBMCs provided the cDNA or gDNA that served as material.

Seattle patient enrollment occurred during active infection, with longitudinal follow-up thereafter. The CDR3 length is 11 residues. In germline, CDR1 is SNHLY, CDR2 FYNNEI. V gave up 7 bases and J gave up 12 bases; unmatched junction bases: 5. The source of this sequence is a woman in her 30s with COVID-19, enrolled during active disease. The sample taken for sequencing was peripheral blood. The chain couples TRBV2 to TRBJ2-4, with 8 bases lining up with TRBD2. CDR3: CASTIAGPQYF. The CDR3 coding sequence is TGTGCCAGCACAATAGCGGGGCCTCAGTACTTC.